This T cell receptor beta chain originates from a study of OX40 agonist ivuxolimab in advanced cancers. Study findings and constraints: There were, on average, more expanded clones in CD8+ T cells than in CD4+.

Libraries were prepared by immunoSEQ multiplex PCR; TCRdb keeps only in-frame clonotypes and omits some of them. The table records about 14,000 clones, approximately 93% of them present only once. Comments on this clone: The antigen is undetermined.

Germline loops: CDR1 SGHRS, CDR2 YFSETQ. V shed 4 bases, J shed 5 bases, and the junction held 12 bases outside the gene matches. The CDR3 covers 15 residues. V is TRBV5-1 and J is TRBJ2-7, with 7 bases fitting TRBD1. This TCR came from an adult with an advanced solid tumor such as melanoma, head and neck, liver or kidney cancer. The source was CD4+ or CD8+ T cells sorted from blood, collected in a trial of the OX40 agonist ivuxolimab. The CDR3 sequence is CASSNDRALSHEQYF. The CDR3 bases are TGCGCCAGCAGCAACGACAGGGCTTTATCCCACGAGCAGTACTTC.